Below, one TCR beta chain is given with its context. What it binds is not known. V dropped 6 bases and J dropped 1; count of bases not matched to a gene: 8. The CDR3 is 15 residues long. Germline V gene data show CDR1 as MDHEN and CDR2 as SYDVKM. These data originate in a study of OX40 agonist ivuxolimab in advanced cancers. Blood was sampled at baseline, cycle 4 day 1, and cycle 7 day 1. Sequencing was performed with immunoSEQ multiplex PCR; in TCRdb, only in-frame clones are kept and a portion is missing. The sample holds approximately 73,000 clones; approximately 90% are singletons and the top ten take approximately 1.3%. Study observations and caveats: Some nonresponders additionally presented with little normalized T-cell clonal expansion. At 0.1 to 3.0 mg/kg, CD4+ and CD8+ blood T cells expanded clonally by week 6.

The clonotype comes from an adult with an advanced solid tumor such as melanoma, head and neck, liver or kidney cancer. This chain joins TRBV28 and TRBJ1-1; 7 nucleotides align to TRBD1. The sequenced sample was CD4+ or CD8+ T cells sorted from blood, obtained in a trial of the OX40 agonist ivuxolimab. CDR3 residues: CASRPTGSTNTEAFF. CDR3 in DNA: TGTGCCAGCAGACCGACAGGGTCGACGAACACTGAAGCTTTCTTT.